This passage covers 12 T cell receptor beta chains from one sample sequenced in a study of T cells in Graves' hyperthyroidism and ophthalmopathy. TCR beta CDR3 region amplification was performed from RNA transcripts. During a first-round RT-PCR of the TCR CDR3, the HTBI primer set was used. TCRdb ran MiXCR on the multiplex PCR reads and lists one entry per CDR3 protein. Of more than 300,000 distinct CDR3 sequences in the sample, 15% to 20% were seen once. The sequencing sample was made of blood. The receptors stem from a woman in her twenties or thirties with Graves' hyperthyroidism that later progressed to Graves' ophthalmopathy.

Many counts were recorded for this clonotype. V is TRBV12-3 or TRBV12-4 and J is TRBJ2-2, with D unclear. Between the trimmed V and J ends, which lost 4 bases and 6 bases, there was a span of 3 bases. The CDR3 contains 11 residues. Here the CDR3 reads CASSYSGELFF. CDR3 nucleotide sequence: TGTGCCAGCAGTTATTCCGGGGAGCTGTTTTTT.

A word on this clonotype: A much larger clonotype is one base distant, so this may be a read error. For the CDR3, the DNA is TGCAATGCAACCTGGCGGGAGTATAACACCGGGGAGCTGTTTTTT. It yields the protein CNATWREYNTGELFF. V usage is TRBV20-1 and J usage is TRBJ2-2; TRBD2 matches at 7 bases. Germline CDR1 is DFQATT and CDR2 is SNEGSKA (reference sequence). The CDR3 is 15 amino acids.

The J gene is TRBJ1-2, the V gene TRBV28, with D perhaps TRBD1 (5 bases). Trimming cost V 7 bases and J 8 bases, with 23 bases left between them. Germline assignment: CDR1 MDHEN and CDR2 SYDVKM. This CDR3 comprises 15 residues. CDR3 sequence (DNA): TGTGCCAGCACTCCATCGTGGGGGTTCGCAGCCGGCTACACCTTC. Translating it yields CASTPSWGFAAGYTF.

Only a few counts were recorded for this clonotype. The V and J genes are TRBV5-1 and TRBJ1-1, with TRBD1 identical over 9 bases. The CDR3 has 15 amino acids. V shed 4 bases, J shed 2 bases, and the junction held 6 bases outside the gene matches. Germline V gene data show CDR1 as SGHRS and CDR2 as YFSETQ. The CDR3 nucleotides are TGCGCCAGCAGCGGGGGGACAGGGCGCAACACTGAAGCTTTCTTT. As protein: CASSGGTGRNTEAFF.

This clonotype has ten or more counts. The chain employs TRBV9 and TRBJ2-1, with D possibly called TRBD1 or TRBD2 (5 bases each). Trimming left V 3 bases short and J 4 bases short, with 14 bases between. From germline, CDR1 is SGDLS and CDR2 YYNGEE. CDR3 length: 15 residues. The CDR3 spells CASSASGTLYNEQFF. CDR3 nucleotides: TGTGCCAGCAGCGCGTCAGGGACCCTTTACAATGAGCAGTTCTTC.

This clonotype has ten or more counts. Here the CDR3 reads CASSPLGQGNTEAFF. CDR3 nucleotides: TGTGCCAGCAGCCCCCTCGGACAGGGGAACACTGAAGCTTTCTTT. The chain carries TRBV7-9 and TRBJ1-1, with 8 bases that match TRBD1. Germline CDR1 is SEHNR and CDR2 is FQNEAQ (reference sequence). The CDR3 loop spans 15 amino acids. V gave up 5 bases and J gave up 1 base; unmatched junction bases: 6.

At least ten counts were recorded for this clonotype. This sequence joins TRBV28 and TRBJ1-4; no clear D. Germline values: CDR1 MDHEN, CDR2 SYDVKM. This CDR3 has 13 amino acids. The V and J ends lost 8 bases and 7 bases respectively, with 14 bases between them. As DNA, the CDR3 is TGTGCCAGCCGTAAGCGTTCAACTGAAAAACTGTTTTTT. This sequence encodes CASRKRSTEKLFF.

This clonotype came up a few times. The chain combines TRBV7-6 with TRBJ1-5; D unresolved. This CDR3 comprises 13 residues. The germline gives CDR1 SGHVS, CDR2 FNYEAQ. V gave up 1 base and J gave up 15 bases, with 16 bases separating them. This CDR3 reads CASSLELGSASHF. The CDR3 nucleotides are TGTGCCAGCAGCTTAGAACTGGGGTCCGCCTCGCATTTT.

The chain combines TRBV27 with TRBJ1-5; 12 bases match TRBD1. Trimming at V came to 6 bases and at J to 7 bases, leaving 10 bases not matched to a gene. CDR1 and CDR2 from the germline V gene are MNHEY and SMNVEV (reference sequence). The CDR3 sequence is 16 residues long. CDR3 protein: CASRPRGTGGIQPQHF. CDR3 coding DNA: TGTGCCAGCAGACCTCGCGGGACAGGGGGCATCCAGCCCCAGCATTTT.

In this sample, this clonotype turned up many times. The chain couples TRBV5-6 to TRBJ2-3; D uncertain. The length of the CDR3 is 16 residues. Trimming took 3 bases from V and 0 from J, leaving 14 bases between them. Germline-derived CDR1 and CDR2 are SGHDT and YYEEEE. The CDR3 nucleotides are TGTGCCAGCAGCTCAGCTTTGGAATGGAGCACAGATACGCAGTATTTT. It translates to CASSSALEWSTDTQYF.

For this clonotype: At one of its ends the junction is not consistent with the germline gene, which may arise from a read error. The chain links TRBV20-1 to TRBJ1-5; D is ambiguous. CDR3 length: 15 amino acids. Per the germline V gene, CDR1 is DFQATT and CDR2 is SNEGSKA (reference sequence). CDR3 DNA: TGCAGTGCTGGAGAGCCCGGAGGGAACAATCAGCCCCAGCATTTT. It encodes CSAGEPGGNNQPQHF.

The V gene is TRBV11-2, the J gene TRBJ2-1; 9 nucleotides agree with TRBD1. V lost 1 base, J lost 7 bases, and 11 bases stayed unmatched. This CDR3 spans 17 amino acids. Germline lookup yields CDR1 SGHAT and CDR2 FQNNGV. The DNA for the CDR3 is TGTGCCAGCAGCTTAGCGGGACAGGGTAGCGTGTTGAATGAGCAGTTCTTC. As protein: CASSLAGQGSVLNEQFF.